These T cell receptor beta chains were read from a single sample in a study of blood T cell repertoires in COVID-19. The repertoire was sequenced with immunoSEQ multiplex PCR; TCRdb's copy has only in-frame clones and lacks some. The sample gives 200,000 to 300,000 clones, approximately 80% of which show up once; roughly 2% is in the top ten. The sequencing sample was made of peripheral blood. Receptor source: a man under 40 who had recovered from COVID-19. Both conserved end residues are part of each CDR3.

v_call: TRBV7-9
cdr3_aa: CASSFPGTDTQYF

v_call: TRBV6-6
cdr3_aa: CASSNRDRETQYF

v_call: TRBV7-8
cdr3_aa: CASSLAATGKSNQPQHF

v_call: TRBV25-1
cdr3_aa: CASSEAGLGNQPQHF

v_call: TRBV18
cdr3_aa: CASSPSQRGWETQYF

v_call: TRBV28
cdr3_aa: CASRSLGLGGQPQHF

v_call: TRBV7-9
cdr3_aa: CASSLASGNTEAFF

v_call: TRBV6-6
cdr3_aa: CASSSMLNEQFF

v_call: TRBV2
cdr3_aa: CASSFGQARGYGYTF

v_call: TRBV5-1
cdr3_aa: CASSLGQGANEQFF

v_call: TRBV28
cdr3_aa: CASSFGQKETQYF

v_call: TRBV29-1
cdr3_aa: CSVEDLLLGALRKVKSSGNTIYF

v_call: TRBV5-4
cdr3_aa: CASSLRGSRGYTF

v_call: TRBV10-3
cdr3_aa: CAISEDRDSPLHF

v_call: TRBV20-1
cdr3_aa: CSASVQNTEAFF

v_call: TRBV3-1/TRBV3-2
cdr3_aa: CASSQHRGETEAFF

v_call: TRBV7-8
cdr3_aa: CASSLFGLAGGSYEQYF

v_call: TRBV5-6
cdr3_aa: CASSLQGSEQYF

v_call: TRBV9
cdr3_aa: CASSVEDTRTDTQYF

v_call: TRBV10-3
cdr3_aa: CAISETRSYRDPNYGYTF

v_call: TRBV12-3/TRBV12-4
cdr3_aa: CASSWGGRTEAFF

v_call: TRBV6-6
cdr3_aa: CASSSPQGANTGELFF

v_call: TRBV28
cdr3_aa: CASSAPGTGLREKLFF

v_call: TRBV5-1
cdr3_aa: CASSLTGLAGRIKETQYF

v_call: TRBV11-2
cdr3_aa: CASSLVAGGNTEAFF

v_call: TRBV2
cdr3_aa: CASRLAGGYEQYF

v_call: TRBV19
cdr3_aa: CASTQGVNTEAFF

v_call: TRBV27
cdr3_aa: CASSLGRVATNEKLFF

v_call: TRBV11-2
cdr3_aa: CASSITGHATSREQFF